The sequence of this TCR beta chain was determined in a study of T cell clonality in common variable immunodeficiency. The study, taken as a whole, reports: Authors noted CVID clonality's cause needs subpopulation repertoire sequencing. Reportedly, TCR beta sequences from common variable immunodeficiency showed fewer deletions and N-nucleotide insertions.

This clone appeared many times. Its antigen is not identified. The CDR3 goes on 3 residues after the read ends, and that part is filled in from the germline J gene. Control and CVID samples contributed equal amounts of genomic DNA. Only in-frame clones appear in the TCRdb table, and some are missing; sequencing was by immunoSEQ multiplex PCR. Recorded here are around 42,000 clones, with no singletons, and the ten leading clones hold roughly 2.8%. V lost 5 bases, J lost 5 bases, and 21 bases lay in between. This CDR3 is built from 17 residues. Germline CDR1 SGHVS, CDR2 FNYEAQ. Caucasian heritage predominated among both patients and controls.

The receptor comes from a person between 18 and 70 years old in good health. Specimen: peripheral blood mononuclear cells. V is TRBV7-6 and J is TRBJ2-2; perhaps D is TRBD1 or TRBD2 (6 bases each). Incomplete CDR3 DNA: TGTGCCAGCAGCACCTTCATCCAGGGGAGGAGGACCGGGGAG. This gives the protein CASSTFIQGRRTGE. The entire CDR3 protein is CASSTFIQGRRTGELFF.